Listed here are 21 T cell receptor beta chains from one sample, sequenced in a study of T cell repertoires in cytomegalovirus infection. TCRdb reprocessed the reads via MiXCR and lists one record per CDR3 protein. The sample shows 400,000 to 550,000 distinct CDR3 sequences, roughly 10% of them seen only once. Sequenced input: PBMCs. These receptors came from a human donor in good health (CMV status not recorded). Some clones in this sample may be carry-over from other donors' samples.

This clonotype showed up many times. This chain links TRBV19 with TRBJ1-5; unclear D gene. Germline assignment: CDR1 LNHDA and CDR2 SQIVND (reference sequence). The V end was cut by 3 bases, the J end by 7 bases, with 13 bases between. CDR3 length: 14 amino acids. The CDR3 loop is CASSMPGSVQPQHF. The DNA of the CDR3 is TGTGCCAGTAGTATGCCTGGGAGCGTCCAGCCCCAGCATTTT.

This clonotype showed up many times. The chain employs TRBV7-8 and TRBJ1-5, with a tentative D call TRBD1 (5 bases). The CDR3 has 14 residues. The germline CDR1 and CDR2 sequences are SGHVS and FQNEAQ. V was trimmed by 3 bases and J by 5 bases, leaving 11 bases between them. The chain's CDR3 is CASSFPGDHQPQHF. Written as DNA, the CDR3 is TGTGCCAGCAGCTTTCCCGGGGACCATCAGCCCCAGCATTTT.

The table lists this clonotype with many counts. The chain carries TRBV7-2 and TRBJ1-5, with D perhaps matching TRBD1 (5 bases). This CDR3 contains 15 residues. Trimming shortened V by 0 bases and J by 3 bases, and 9 bases separated the two germline ends. Germline V CDR1 and CDR2: SGHTA, FQGNSA. The CDR3 nucleotides read TGTGCCAGCAGCTTAGCTGGGGGTATCAATCAGCCCCAGCATTTT. This sequence encodes CASSLAGGINQPQHF.

This clonotype has at least ten counts. The chain carries TRBV12-3 or TRBV12-4 and TRBJ2-5, with a tentative D call TRBD2 (7 bases). The CDR3 runs 15 residues. V lost 6 bases, J lost 9 bases, and 23 bases lay in between. CDR3 bases: TGTGCCAGCAGCCGTCGGGACATTAAAGGGGGGGCCCAGTACTTC. This gives the protein CASSRRDIKGGAQYF.

At least ten counts were recorded for this clonotype. The chain uses TRBV28 and TRBJ2-3, with D perhaps being TRBD1 or TRBD2 (5 bases each). The ends were cut back, 6 bases at V and 1 base at J, with 14 bases in the middle. Germline loops: CDR1 MDHEN, CDR2 SYDVKM. The CDR3 is 15 residues long. The CDR3 region has the DNA TGTGCCAGCAGCGTCCGGGACGGAGGCACAGATACGCAGTATTTT. Protein product: CASSVRDGGTDTQYF.

The V gene is TRBV29-1, the J gene TRBJ2-7; no clear D. Trimming stripped 1 base from V and 6 bases from J, with 16 bases between. Germline-derived CDR1 and CDR2 are SQVTM and ANQGSEA. The CDR3 runs 14 residues. The CDR3 is CSVEVRTASGEQYF. The CDR3 DNA is TGCAGCGTTGAAGTGCGGACCGCCTCGGGCGAGCAGTACTTC.

The table lists this clonotype with many counts. The chain has TRBV5-6 and TRBJ1-2; perhaps TRBD1 as D (5 bases). The CDR3 extends over 16 amino acids. V lost 4 bases and J lost 0, with 16 bases in between. From germline, CDR1 is SGHDT and CDR2 YYEEEE. The CDR3 region has the DNA TGTGCCAGCAGCCCGATCTTCGGGGCCTCTAACTATGGCTACACCTTC. As protein: CASSPIFGASNYGYTF.

Details on this clonotype: A much larger clone lies one base from this, so it may be a read error. The final CDR3 position lacks the conserved phenylalanine or tryptophan, pointing to a likely read error. The V gene is TRBV2, the J gene TRBJ2-1; 16 bases are shared with TRBD2. In germline, CDR1 is SNHLY, CDR2 FYNNEI. V shed 7 bases and J 9 bases; nucleotides not matched to a gene: 6. The CDR3 is 15 residues long. CDR3 coding DNA: TGTGCCAGCATTGGGACTAGCGGGAGGGCCGGTGAGCAGTTCTTA. This codes for CASIGTSGRAGEQFL.

This clonotype was seen repeatedly, ten times or more. The rearrangement uses TRBV4-2 and TRBJ1-6; 9 positions match TRBD1. J gave up 9 bases and V 1 base, and 4 bases lay outside the gene matches. This CDR3 comprises 15 residues. Germline CDR1 is LGHNA and CDR2 is YNFKEQ. This CDR3 is CASSQGSGQGSPLHF. In DNA, the CDR3 is TGTGCCAGCAGCCAAGGGTCGGGACAGGGTTCACCCCTCCACTTT.

The sample holds many counts of this clonotype. With a much larger clone just one base away, this may be a read error. The J gene is TRBJ1-5, the V gene TRBV9, with D hard to call. The CDR3 length is 15 residues. CDR1 and CDR2 (germline): SGDLS, YYNGEE. V was pared by 0 bases and J by 1 base, with 8 bases between. CDR3 protein: CASSVGGSSNQPQHF. The CDR3 DNA is TGTGCCAGCAGCGTAGGAGGGTCGAGCAATCAGCCCCAGCATTTT.

Ten or more counts support this clonotype. The rearrangement uses TRBV7-8 and TRBJ1-3; D remains ambiguous. The CDR3 is made up of 16 amino acids. Trimming took off 6 bases at V and 0 bases at J, with 15 bases between the two ends. Germline loops: CDR1 SGHVS, CDR2 FQNEAQ. DNA of the CDR3: TGTGCCAGCAGTCTAACCCCAGGAACCTCTGGAAACACCATATATTTT. Its translation: CASSLTPGTSGNTIYF. Combining the CDR3 with reference TRBV7-8 and TRBJ1-3 gives the whole variable domain GAGVSQSPRYKVAKRGQDVALRCDPISGHVSLFWYQQALGQGPEFLTYFQNEAQLDKSGLPSDRFFAERPEGSVSTLKIQRTQQEDSAVYLCASSLTPGTSGNTIYFGEGSWLTVV.

This clonotype was counted many times. CDR3 DNA sequence: TGTGCCAGCAGTTACGGGGGACAGGGCACCGGGGAGCTGTTTTTT. Its translation is CASSYGGQGTGELFF. The V and J genes are TRBV6-6 and TRBJ2-2; TRBD1 aligns across 9 bases. The junction had 2 bases not matched to a gene; V was cut back by 2 bases and J by 4 bases. Per germline, CDR1 MNHNY and CDR2 SVGAGI (reference sequence). This CDR3 has 15 residues.

The CDR3 coding sequence is TGCAGTGCCTTGGGACTAAAAACCAATGAGCAGTTCTTC. Protein product: CSALGLKTNEQFF. This chain links TRBV20-1 with TRBJ2-1; 7 bases fit TRBD2. The CDR3 has 13 residues. CDR1 is DFQATT and CDR2 is SNEGSKA in the germline V gene (reference sequence). V was clipped by 6 bases and J by 6 bases; unmatched bases: 8.

This clonotype was detected many times. CDR3 amino acids: CASSLGGRDTSPLFF. The CDR3 DNA reads TGTGCCAGCAGCTTAGGGGGCCGGGACACTTCCCCACTGTTTTTT. This sequence joins TRBV7-2 and TRBJ1-4; possible D gene TRBD1, 6 bases. V shed 1 base and J shed 13 bases, with 19 bases lying between them. The CDR3 totals 15 residues. Looked up from germline, CDR1 is SGHTA and CDR2 is FQGNSA.

This sequence joins TRBV12-3 or TRBV12-4 and TRBJ1-2, with 8 positions matching TRBD1. The CDR3 extends over 15 amino acids. With V trimmed by 1 base and J by 8 bases, 9 bases remained unmatched. CDR3 region: CASSLDPDRAGGYTF. The CDR3 DNA reads TGTGCCAGCAGTTTAGACCCGGACAGGGCGGGGGGCTACACCTTC.

The chain links TRBV6-1 to TRBJ1-2; D gene ambiguous. V was trimmed by 4 bases and J by 6 bases, leaving 15 bases between them. The CDR3 loop spans 14 amino acids. CDR1 is MNHNS and CDR2 is SASEGT in the germline V gene. The CDR3: CASSGGWVLHGYTF. Here the CDR3 DNA reads TGTGCCAGCAGTGGTGGTTGGGTTTTACATGGCTACACCTTC.

The V and J genes are TRBV20-1 and TRBJ2-3; unclear D gene. The CDR3 is 16 residues long. Trimming removed 0 bases from V and 3 bases from J, with 16 bases in between. The V gene's germline CDR1 is DFQATT and CDR2 SNEGSKA (reference sequence). The CDR3 bases are TGCAGTGCTAGAGATCTAGTAAGGTCCCCTACAGATACGCAGTATTTT. This codes for CSARDLVRSPTDTQYF.

This clonotype was detected ten times or more. The chain recombines TRBV28 with TRBJ2-4; 12 bases line up with TRBD2. CDR3 length: 14 amino acids. V lost 10 bases to trimming and J lost 6 bases; unmatched junction nucleotides: 7. Germline lookup yields CDR1 MDHEN and CDR2 SYDVKM. The CDR3 spells CATGTSGPLNIQYF. Written as DNA, the CDR3 is TGTGCCACCGGGACTAGCGGGCCCTTAAACATTCAGTACTTC.

This clonotype has only a few counts. DNA of the CDR3: TGTGCCAGCAGTTACGCACAGAGCTCCTACAATGAGCAGTTCTTC. As protein: CASSYAQSSYNEQFF. The chain uses TRBV6-6 and TRBJ2-1; D is undetermined. The germline V and J ends were trimmed by 2 bases and 0 bases, with 8 bases remaining between them. Germline V CDR1 and CDR2: MNHNY, SVGAGI (reference sequence). There are 15 residues in the CDR3.

This clonotype was counted many times. The chain couples TRBV7-9 to TRBJ2-4; TRBD2 matches 13 bases. Germline values: CDR1 SEHNR, CDR2 FQNEAQ (reference sequence). V was clipped by 3 bases and J by 0 bases; unmatched bases: 8. CDR3 length equals 19 residues. The CDR3, as DNA: TGTGCCAGCAGCTTGGGGACTAGCGGGGCTCAACTAGCCAAAAACATTCAGTACTTC. Protein: CASSLGTSGAQLAKNIQYF. The whole variable domain, remainder taken from reference TRBV7-9 and TRBJ2-4, is DTGVSQNPRHKITKRGQNVTFRCDPISEHNRLYWYRQTLGQGPEFLTYFQNEAQLEKSRLLSDRFSAERPKGSFSTLEIQRTEQGDSAMYLCASSLGTSGAQLAKNIQYFGAGTRLSVL.

The chain carries TRBV6-6 and TRBJ1-1, with D possibly TRBD1 on 5 matching bases. The V gene's germline CDR1 is MNHNY and CDR2 SVGAGI (reference sequence). V was pared by 5 bases and J by 11 bases, with 18 bases between. This CDR3 has 13 amino acids. The DNA for the CDR3 is TGTGCCAGCAGTCTCGCGTTACAGGCCGGCGCTTTCTTT. Protein: CASSLALQAGAFF.